This T cell receptor beta chain derives from a study of control samples from healthy donors and cancer patients. The repertoire was sequenced with immunoSEQ multiplex PCR; TCRdb's copy has only in-frame clones and lacks some. The sample records 150,000 to 200,000 clones, around 95% being singletons. The CDR3 is 13 amino acids. Germline CDR1 reads LGHNA; CDR2 reads YSLEER. Trimming left V 0 bases short and J 7 bases short, with 10 bases between. This chain joins TRBV4-3 and TRBJ2-7; D remains ambiguous. The receptor was derived from a woman aged 35 to 49 in good health. The sequencing sample was made of blood. This CDR3 reads CASSQEADWEQYF. As DNA, the CDR3 is TGCGCCAGCAGCCAAGAGGCCGACTGGGAGCAGTACTTC.